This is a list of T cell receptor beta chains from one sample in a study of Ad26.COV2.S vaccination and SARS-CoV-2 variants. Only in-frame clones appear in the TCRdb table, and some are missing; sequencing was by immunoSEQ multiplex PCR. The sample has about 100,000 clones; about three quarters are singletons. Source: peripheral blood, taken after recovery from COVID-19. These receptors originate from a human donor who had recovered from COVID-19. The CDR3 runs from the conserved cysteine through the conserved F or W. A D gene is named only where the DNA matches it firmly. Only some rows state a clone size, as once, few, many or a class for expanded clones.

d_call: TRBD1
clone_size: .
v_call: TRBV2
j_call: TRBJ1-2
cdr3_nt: TGTGCCAGCAGCCAACCGACAGGGGCTAACTATGGCTACACCTTC
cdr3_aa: CASSQPTGANYGYTF

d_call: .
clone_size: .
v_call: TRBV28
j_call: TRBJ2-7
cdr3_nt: TGTGCCAGCAGTTTGACGGTGGGGGACGAGCAGTACTTC
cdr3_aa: CASSLTVGDEQYF

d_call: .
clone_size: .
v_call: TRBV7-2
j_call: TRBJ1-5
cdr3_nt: TGTGCCAGCAGCCTTGGGGGGCTGCGTCAGCCCCAGCATTTT
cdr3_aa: CASSLGGLRQPQHF

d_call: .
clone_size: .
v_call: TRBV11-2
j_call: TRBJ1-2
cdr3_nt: TGTGCCAGCAGTTCTCCCGGTTCATCCAAGGGGGGCTACACCTTC
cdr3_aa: CASSSPGSSKGGYTF

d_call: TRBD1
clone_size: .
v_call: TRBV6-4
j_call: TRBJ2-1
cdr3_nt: TGTGCCAGCAGCGGACAGGGGGCAGGTGATGAGCAGTTCTTC
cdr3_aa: CASSGQGAGDEQFF

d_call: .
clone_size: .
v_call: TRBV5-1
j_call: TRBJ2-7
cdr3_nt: TGCGCCAGCAGCTTGTATGTCGGCAGGGGTTACGAGCAGTACTTC
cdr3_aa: CASSLYVGRGYEQYF

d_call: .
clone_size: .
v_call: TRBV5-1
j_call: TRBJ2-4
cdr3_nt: TGCGCCAGCAGACCCGGACAGGGAGGGATTCAGTACTTC
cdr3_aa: CASRPGQGGIQYF

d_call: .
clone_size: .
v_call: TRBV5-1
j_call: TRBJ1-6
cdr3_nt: TGCGCCAGCAGCTTGGGCAGGGAGGGCCAAGGTTCACCCCTCCACTTT
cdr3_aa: CASSLGREGQGSPLHF

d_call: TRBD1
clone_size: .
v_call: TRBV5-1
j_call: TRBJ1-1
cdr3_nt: TGCGCCAGCAGCATAGGACAGGGGGTCGTGACTGAAGCTTTCTTT
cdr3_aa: CASSIGQGVVTEAFF

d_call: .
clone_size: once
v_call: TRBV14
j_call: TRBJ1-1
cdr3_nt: TGTGCCAGCAGCCAAGACGTGTTGAACACTGAAGCTTTCTTT
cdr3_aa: CASSQDVLNTEAFF

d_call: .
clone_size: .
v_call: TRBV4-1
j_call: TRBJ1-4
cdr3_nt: TGCGCCAGCAGCCAAGCGGGCACAAGAGGGGAAAAACTGTTTTTT
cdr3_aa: CASSQAGTRGEKLFF

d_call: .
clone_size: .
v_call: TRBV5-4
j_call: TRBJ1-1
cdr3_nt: TGTGCCAGCAGCTTGGATCAGGGCGGGACTGAAGCTTTCTTT
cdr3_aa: CASSLDQGGTEAFF

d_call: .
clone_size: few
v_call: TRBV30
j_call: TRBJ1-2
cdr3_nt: TGTGCCTGGTGCAGCCCGCTCTTCTACACCTTC
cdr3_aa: CAWCSPLFYTF

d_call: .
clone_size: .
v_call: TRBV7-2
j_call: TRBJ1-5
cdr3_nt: TGTGCCAGCAGCTCGCAAAACGATCAGCCCCAGCATTTT
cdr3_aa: CASSSQNDQPQHF

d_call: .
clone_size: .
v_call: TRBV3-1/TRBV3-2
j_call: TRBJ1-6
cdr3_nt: TGTGCCAGCAGCCCACAGAGCTCCTATAATTCACCCCTCCACTTT
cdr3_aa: CASSPQSSYNSPLHF

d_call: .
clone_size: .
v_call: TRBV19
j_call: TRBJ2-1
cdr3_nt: TGTGCCAGTAGTATAGGCAGGGAGTCCTACAATGAGCAGTTCTTC
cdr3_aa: CASSIGRESYNEQFF

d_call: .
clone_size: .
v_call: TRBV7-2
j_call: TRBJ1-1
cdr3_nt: TGTGCCAGCAAAGGGGACACTGAAGCTTTCTTT
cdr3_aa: CASKGDTEAFF

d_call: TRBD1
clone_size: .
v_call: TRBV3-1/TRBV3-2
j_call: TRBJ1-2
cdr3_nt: TGTGCCAGCAGCCAGAGGACAGGGCCTTTGGCTAACTATGGCTACACCTTC
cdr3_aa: CASSQRTGPLANYGYTF

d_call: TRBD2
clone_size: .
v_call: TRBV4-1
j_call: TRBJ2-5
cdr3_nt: TGCGCCAGCAGCCAAGCGGGGGGCCAAGAGACCCAGTACTTC
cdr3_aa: CASSQAGGQETQYF

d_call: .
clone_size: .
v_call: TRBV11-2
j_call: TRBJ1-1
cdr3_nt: TGTGCCAGCAGCTTAGATCCGGGGAGGACCGAAGCTTTCTTT
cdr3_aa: CASSLDPGRTEAFF

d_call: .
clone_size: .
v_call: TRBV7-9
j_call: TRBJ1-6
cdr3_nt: TGTGCCAGCAGCTTAGGCCGGGTCGCACCCCTCCACTTT
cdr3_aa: CASSLGRVAPLHF

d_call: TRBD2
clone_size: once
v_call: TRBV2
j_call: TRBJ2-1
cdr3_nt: TGTGCCAGCAGTGAACTAGCGGGGGTGGATGAGCAGTTCTTC
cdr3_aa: CASSELAGVDEQFF

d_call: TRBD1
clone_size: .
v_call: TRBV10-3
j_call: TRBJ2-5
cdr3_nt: TGTGCCATCGCGACAGGGGACCGGGAGACCCAGTACTTC
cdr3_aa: CAIATGDRETQYF

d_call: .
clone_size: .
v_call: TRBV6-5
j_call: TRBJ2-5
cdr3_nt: TGTGCCAGCAGCCCGCAACGGGGGGCGGAAGAGACCCAGTACTTC
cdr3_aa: CASSPQRGAEETQYF

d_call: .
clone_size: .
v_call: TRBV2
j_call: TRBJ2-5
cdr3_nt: TGTGCCAGCAGGGTGGGACCGGAGACCCAGTACTTC
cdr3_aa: CASRVGPETQYF

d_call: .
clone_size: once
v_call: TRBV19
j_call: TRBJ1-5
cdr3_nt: TGTGCCAGTAGCCAGTCGGTAAATCAGCCCCAGCATTTT
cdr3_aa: CASSQSVNQPQHF

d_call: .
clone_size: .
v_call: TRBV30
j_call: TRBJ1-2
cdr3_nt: TGTGCCTCGATTGGACAGTATTATGGCTACACCTTC
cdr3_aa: CASIGQYYGYTF

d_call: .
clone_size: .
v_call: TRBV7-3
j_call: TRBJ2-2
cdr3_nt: TGTGCCAGCAGCTTAACATTGGGGCGGGGAGACACCGGGGAGCTGTTTTTT
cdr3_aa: CASSLTLGRGDTGELFF

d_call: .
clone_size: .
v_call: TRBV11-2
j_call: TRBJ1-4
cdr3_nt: TGTGCCAGCAGCTTGACAGCAACTAATGAAAAACTGTTTTTT
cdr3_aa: CASSLTATNEKLFF

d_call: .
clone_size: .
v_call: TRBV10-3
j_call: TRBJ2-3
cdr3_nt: TGTGCCATCAGCCGGGGAATTGTCGGCAGCACAGATACGCAGTATTTT
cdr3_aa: CAISRGIVGSTDTQYF

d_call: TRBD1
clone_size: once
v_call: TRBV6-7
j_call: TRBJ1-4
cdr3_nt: TGTGCCAGCAGTTACCAGGACAGGGTCTACGAAAAACTGTTTTTT
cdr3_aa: CASSYQDRVYEKLFF

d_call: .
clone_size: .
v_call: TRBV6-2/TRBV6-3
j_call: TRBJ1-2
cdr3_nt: TGTGCCAGCAGCCTCAAAATTGATGGCTACACCTTC
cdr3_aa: CASSLKIDGYTF

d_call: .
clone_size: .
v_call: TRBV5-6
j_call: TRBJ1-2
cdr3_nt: TGTGCCAGCAGCTTGAGTGGGCCCTATGGCTACACCTTC
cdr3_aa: CASSLSGPYGYTF

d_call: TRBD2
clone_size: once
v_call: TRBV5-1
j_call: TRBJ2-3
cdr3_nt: TGCGCCAGCAGCATAGCGGTAGCGGGGCCCACAGATACGCAGTATTTT
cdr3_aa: CASSIAVAGPTDTQYF

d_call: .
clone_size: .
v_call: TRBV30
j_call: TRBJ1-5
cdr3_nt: TGTGCCTGGAGTTTCGGACATTCGAGCAATCAGCCCCAGCATTTT
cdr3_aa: CAWSFGHSSNQPQHF

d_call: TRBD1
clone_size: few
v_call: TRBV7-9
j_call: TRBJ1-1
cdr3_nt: TGTGCCAGCAGCTTAGGTTCCAGGGGGCAAAGTAATGAAGCTTTCTTT
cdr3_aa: CASSLGSRGQSNEAFF

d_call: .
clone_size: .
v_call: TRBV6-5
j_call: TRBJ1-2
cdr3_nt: TGTGCCAGCAGAGGTGGGCCCGGCAGTGGCTACACCTTC
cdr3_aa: CASRGGPGSGYTF

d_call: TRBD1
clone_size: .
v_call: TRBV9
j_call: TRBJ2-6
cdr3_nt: TGTGCCAGCAGCGTCGAGACAGGGGGTTCGGGGGCCAACGTCCTGACTTTC
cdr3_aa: CASSVETGGSGANVLTF

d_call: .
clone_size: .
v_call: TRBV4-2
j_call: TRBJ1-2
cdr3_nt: TGTGCCAGCAGCCAAGGTCGGGGCGCAGACTATGGCTACACCTTC
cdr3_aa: CASSQGRGADYGYTF

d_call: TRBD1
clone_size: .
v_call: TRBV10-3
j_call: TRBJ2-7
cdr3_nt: TGTGCCATCAGTGAGCCGGGGGACAGGGCCTCCTACGAGCAGTACTTC
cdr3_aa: CAISEPGDRASYEQYF

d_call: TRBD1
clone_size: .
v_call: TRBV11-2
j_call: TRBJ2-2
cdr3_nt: TGTGCCAGCACCACAGGGGGCGTGTTCGGGGAGCTGTTTTTT
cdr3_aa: CASTTGGVFGELFF

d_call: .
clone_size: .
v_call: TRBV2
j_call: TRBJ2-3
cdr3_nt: TGTGCCAGCAGGCTAGAGAGGGGCCAGATCACAGATACGCAGTATTTT
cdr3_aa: CASRLERGQITDTQYF

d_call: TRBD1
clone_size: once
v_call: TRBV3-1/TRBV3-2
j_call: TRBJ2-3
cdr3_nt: TGTGCCAGCAGCAAGGGACAGGGTGGTGATACGCAGTATTTT
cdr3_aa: CASSKGQGGDTQYF

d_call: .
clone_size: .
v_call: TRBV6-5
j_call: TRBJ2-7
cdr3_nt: TGTGCCAGCAGTACGGGGGACTTTTTGTCCTACGAGCAGTACTTC
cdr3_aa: CASSTGDFLSYEQYF

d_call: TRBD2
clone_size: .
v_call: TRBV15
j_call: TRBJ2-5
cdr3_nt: TGTGCCACCAGCAGAGTGGGGGGGGTGGCACGGGAGACCCAGTACTTC
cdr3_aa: CATSRVGGVARETQYF

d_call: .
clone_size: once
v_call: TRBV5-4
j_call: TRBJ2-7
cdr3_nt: TGTGCCAGCAGCTCCCGGGACCGAACCTACGAGCAGTACTTC
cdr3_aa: CASSSRDRTYEQYF

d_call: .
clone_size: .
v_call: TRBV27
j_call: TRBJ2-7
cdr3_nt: TGTGCCAGCGCCCCAGGGGCCTCCTACGAGCAGTACTTC
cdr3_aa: CASAPGASYEQYF

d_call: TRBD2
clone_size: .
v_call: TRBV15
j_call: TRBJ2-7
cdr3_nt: TGTGCCACCAGCAGAGAGCGGGGGGTTTACGAGCAGTACTTC
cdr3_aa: CATSRERGVYEQYF

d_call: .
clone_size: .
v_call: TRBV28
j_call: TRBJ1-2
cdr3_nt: TGTGCCAGCAGTTTAGGCAGGGGACCTAACTATGGCTACACCTTC
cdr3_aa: CASSLGRGPNYGYTF

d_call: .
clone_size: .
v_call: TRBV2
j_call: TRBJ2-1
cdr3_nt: TGTGCCAGCTCTAGCGTAACCCAGGATGAGCAGTTCTTC
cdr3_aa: CASSSVTQDEQFF

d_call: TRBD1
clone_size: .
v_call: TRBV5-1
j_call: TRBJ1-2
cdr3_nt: TGCGCCAGCAGTTTAGGACAGGGGGCCTTCTATGGCTACACCTTC
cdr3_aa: CASSLGQGAFYGYTF

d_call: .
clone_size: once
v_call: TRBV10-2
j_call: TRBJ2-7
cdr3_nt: TGCGCCAGCGGCGGGACATCAAATTACCGCTACGAGCAGTACTTC
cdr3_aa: CASGGTSNYRYEQYF

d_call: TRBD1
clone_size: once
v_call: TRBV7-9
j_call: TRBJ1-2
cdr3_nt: TGTGCCAGCAGCGCAATGACAGGGGGGGTTTCTGGCTACACCTTC
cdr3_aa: CASSAMTGGVSGYTF

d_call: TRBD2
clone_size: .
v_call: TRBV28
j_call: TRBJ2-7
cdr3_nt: TGTGCCAGCGGAATCGGGACTAGCGTAGACGAGCAGTACTTC
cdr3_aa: CASGIGTSVDEQYF

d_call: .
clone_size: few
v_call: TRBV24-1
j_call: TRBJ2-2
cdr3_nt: TGTGCCACCAGTACTGCTTACACCGGGGAGCTGTTTTTT
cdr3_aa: CATSTAYTGELFF

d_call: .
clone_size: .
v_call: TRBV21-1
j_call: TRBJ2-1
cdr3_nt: TGTGCCAGCAGCTTACGTTTAGGATACGACAATGAGCAGTTCTTC
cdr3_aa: CASSLRLGYDNEQFF

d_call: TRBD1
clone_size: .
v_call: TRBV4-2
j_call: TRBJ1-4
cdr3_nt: TGTGCCAGCAGCCGACAACTGCGACAGGGGACTACTTCAGCAACTAATGAAAAACTGTTTTTT
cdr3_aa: CASSRQLRQGTTSATNEKLFF

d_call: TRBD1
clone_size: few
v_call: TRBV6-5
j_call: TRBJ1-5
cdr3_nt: TGTGCCAGCAGTTCCACCACAGGGGGCGAGGGTCAGCCCCAGCATTTT
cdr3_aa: CASSSTTGGEGQPQHF

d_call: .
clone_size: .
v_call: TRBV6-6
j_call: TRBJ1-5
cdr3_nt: TGTGCCAGCAGTTCCGTTGATAGCAATCAGCCCCAGCATTTT
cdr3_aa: CASSSVDSNQPQHF